What follows is one T cell receptor beta chain and its context. This record comes from a study of Ad26.COV2.S vaccination and SARS-CoV-2 variants. The assay was immunoSEQ multiplex PCR, and TCRdb's table has in-frame clones only and misses some. The sample holds a few hundred thousand clones, about 83% seen once. Treatment: some 20 received Ad26.COV2.S at low or high dose, single or two shots; a few received placebo; per-sample allocation not given. Samples were taken on day 63 after the first vaccine or placebo injection. Source: peripheral blood, taken in a trial of Ad26.COV2.S vaccine versus placebo. The source of this sequence is a person between 18 and 59 years old who received the Ad26.COV2.S COVID-19 vaccine or a placebo.

This CDR3 reads CASSTQGYSGNTIYF. DNA for the CDR3: TGTGCCAGCAGCACTCAGGGTTACTCTGGAAACACCATATATTTT. The chain employs TRBV9 and TRBJ1-3; possible D gene TRBD1, 5 bases. The V end lost 4 bases, the J end lost 0 bases, and 11 bases lay between the germline ends. The germline gives CDR1 SGDLS, CDR2 YYNGEE. This CDR3 has 15 amino acids.